A single T cell receptor (beta chain) is shown here with its context. The antigen is not known. V was shortened by 4 bases and J by 3 bases, with 13 bases between the two germline ends. The CDR3 totals 15 residues. Germline-derived CDR1 and CDR2 are SQVTM and ANQGSEA. The data were taken from a study of blood T cells in healthy people across ages. Study-level findings and limits: The study found more naive CD4+ cells and higher diversity in long-lived than aged donors.

The second PCR ran about 6 to 12 cycles with a sample-barcoded 5' primer and J-beta primers. Through a template-switch adaptor with 12 random nucleotides, each cDNA molecule received a tag. TCRdb independently ran MiXCR on the 5' RACE reads; one entry per CDR3 protein. In the table there are about 1.5 million distinct CDR3 sequences, 42% of which are singletons. The chain uses TRBV29-1 and TRBJ1-6; no clear D. The sequence was obtained from a woman in her late teens or twenties in good health. The source material was blood. The CDR3 loop is CSVVVKGFYNSPLHF. The CDR3, as DNA: TGCAGCGTTGTCGTCAAAGGGTTCTATAATTCACCCCTCCACTTT. Full variable domain (rest looked up from reference TRBV29-1 and TRBJ1-6): SAVISQKPSRDICQRGTSLTIQCQVDSQVTMMFWYRQQPGQSLTLIATANQGSEATYESGFVIDKFPISRPNLTFSTLTVSNMSPEDSSIYLCSVVVKGFYNSPLHFGNGTRLTVT.